This T cell receptor beta chain appears in the sequencing data of a study of beta chain features in type 1 diabetes. Study overall: In all, around 100,000,000 sorted cells from all samples were analyzed.

Investigators reverse transcribed all isolated RNA, so they sequenced expressed TCRB transcripts. Profiling relied on immunoSEQ multiplex PCR, and the TCRdb table lists in-frame clones only, not all of them. Of under 950,000 clones listed, under 20% were seen once; the top ten hold 0.02% to 0.025%. The study, taken as a whole, reports: Among all four CD4+ subsets, Type 1 diabetes patients had TCRB CDR3s that were moderately but significantly shorter.

Each of the sorted populations had a purity greater than 95%. This clone was counted only a few times. Its matching antigen is unknown. CDR3 length: 12 residues. Trimming pared 2 bases from V and 7 bases from J, leaving 8 bases between. Germline V gene sequence: CDR1 KGHSH, CDR2 LQKENI. The receptor comes from a woman aged 18-30 years in good health. The V call is TRBV18, the J call TRBJ1-2; D perhaps matches TRBD1 (6 bases). Sequenced sample: naive CD4+ T cells from blood. Written as DNA, the CDR3 is TGTGCCAGCTCACCAGAGGGGGTTGGCTACACCTTC. Its translation: CASSPEGVGYTF.